Given below is one T cell receptor beta chain in context. Antigen specificity is unknown. TCR beta CDR3 regions were amplified from RNA. A set of HTBI primers served as the primers for a first-round RT-PCR of the TCR CDR3. TCRdb reprocessed the multiplex PCR reads via MiXCR and lists one record per CDR3 protein. Of about 660,000 distinct CDR3 sequences in the sample, approximately 42% are singletons; the top ten hold under 8.5%. These data belong to a study of T cells in Graves' hyperthyroidism and ophthalmopathy. Study-level points and caveats: Most expanded thyroid clonotypes above 0.001 recurred in blood.

The J segment lost 3 bases and the V segment lost 6 bases, leaving 4 bases of the junction unmatched. The CDR3 loop spans 14 amino acids. Germline V CDR1 and CDR2: MNHNS, SASEGT. Sequencing was performed on peripheral blood or thyroid tissue (not recorded which). The chain recombines TRBV6-1 with TRBJ2-7; 11 positions agree with TRBD2. This TCR came from an adult man with Graves' disease, either hyperthyroidism or ophthalmopathy (not recorded which). In DNA form, the CDR3 reads TGTGCCAGCAGGGTAACTAGCGGGAGCTACGAGCAGTACTTC. This gives the protein CASRVTSGSYEQYF.